The 5 T cell receptor beta chains below were found in one sample sequenced in a study of high-grade serous ovarian cancer treatment subgroups. TCRdb's copy holds only in-frame clones and misses some; the assay was immunoSEQ multiplex PCR. The table includes some 28,000 clones, around 80% detected once. Tumor samples were obtained before definitive surgery or chemotherapy. The material sequenced was tumor tissue. All receptors derive from a human donor with high-grade serous ovarian cancer.

This clone has only one observation. The CDR3 coding sequence is TGTGCCAGCAGCGTGTCCGGGGTTAGCACAGATACGCAGTATTTT. Translation gives CASSVSGVSTDTQYF. The chain employs TRBV7-2 and TRBJ2-3; D may be TRBD2 (5 bases). The CDR3 runs 15 residues. Between the trimmed V and J ends, which lost 5 bases and 0 bases, there was a span of 12 bases. The germline gives CDR1 SGHTA, CDR2 FQGNSA. Drawing the rest from reference TRBV7-2 and TRBJ2-3, the complete variable domain is GAGVSQSPSNKVTEKGKDVELRCDPISGHTALYWYRQSLGQGLEFLIYFQGNSAPDKSGLPSDRFSAERTGGSVSTLTIQRTQQEDSAVYLCASSVSGVSTDTQYFGPGTRLTVL.

In nucleotides, the CDR3 is TGTGCCAGCAGTTTAGGGATAGACAGCTCCTATAATTCACCCCTCCACTTT. This sequence encodes CASSLGIDSSYNSPLHF. The genes are TRBV27 and TRBJ1-6; tentatively, D is TRBD1 (5 bases). This CDR3 is 17 amino acids long. The ends were cut back, 2 bases at V and 0 bases at J, with 11 bases in the middle. The V gene's germline CDR1 is MNHEY and CDR2 SMNVEV (reference sequence).

This clone appeared a few times. The chain employs TRBV28 and TRBJ1-2; 7 nucleotides agree with TRBD1. V shed 7 bases, J shed 0 bases, and the junction held 5 bases outside the gene matches. CDR3 length equals 14 residues. Germline V gene lookup returns CDR1 MDHEN and CDR2 SYDVKM. CDR3 protein: CASNPTGANYGYTF. The CDR3 nucleotides are TGTGCCAGCAACCCAACAGGGGCTAACTATGGCTACACCTTC.

CDR3: CASSDQGQVNTEAFF. CDR3 sequence (DNA): TGTGCCAGCAGTGACCAAGGACAGGTCAACACTGAAGCTTTCTTT. V usage is TRBV6-1 and J usage is TRBJ1-1, with 7 bases lining up with TRBD1. The germline V gene encodes CDR1 MNHNS and CDR2 SASEGT. The CDR3 runs 15 residues. The J segment lost 2 bases and the V segment lost 3 bases, leaving 6 bases of the junction unmatched.

The chain is built from TRBV10-1 and TRBJ2-2; D is unclear. Germline CDR1 is WNHNN and CDR2 is SYGVQD (reference sequence). The CDR3 has 16 residues. Trimming took off 0 bases at V and 6 bases at J, with 14 bases between the two ends. CDR3 protein: CASSESLGFLAGELFF. The CDR3 DNA follows: TGCGCCAGCAGTGAGTCTCTAGGATTTTTGGCCGGGGAGCTGTTTTTT.